Shown below are 19 T cell receptor beta chains from a single sample sequenced in a study of Ad26.COV2.S vaccination and SARS-CoV-2 variants. TCRdb's table, derived via immunoSEQ multiplex PCR, lists solely in-frame clones and lacks some. The profile shows hundreds of thousands of clones, around 86% of them singletons. As for treatment: over 15 received Ad26.COV2.S at low or high dose, single or two shots; roughly 5 received placebo; per-sample allocation not given. After the first vaccine or placebo injection, samples were drawn on day 63. The material was peripheral blood, obtained in a trial of Ad26.COV2.S vaccine versus placebo. The source of these receptors is a person aged 18-60 years who received the Ad26.COV2.S COVID-19 vaccine or a placebo.

V usage is TRBV9 and J usage is TRBJ2-5, with a possible D match to TRBD1 (5 bases). V lost 4 bases, J lost 2 bases, and 21 bases lay in between. The CDR3 is 17 amino acids. Looked up from germline, CDR1 is SGDLS and CDR2 is YYNGEE. The CDR3 loop reads CASSLRPAWGNQETQYF. In nucleotides, the CDR3 is TGTGCCAGCAGCTTAAGGCCCGCATGGGGCAATCAAGAGACCCAGTACTTC. Combining the CDR3 with reference TRBV9 and TRBJ2-5 gives the whole variable domain DSGVTQTPKHLITATGQRVTLRCSPRSGDLSVYWYQQSLDQGLQFLIQYYNGEERAKGNILERFSAQQFPDLHSELNLSSLELGDSALYFCASSLRPAWGNQETQYFGPGTRLLVL.

V is TRBV5-1 and J is TRBJ2-2, with unresolved D. This CDR3 region has 15 residues. CDR1 is SGHRS and CDR2 is YFSETQ in the germline V gene. Between the trimmed V and J ends, which lost 0 bases and 5 bases, there was a span of 11 bases. For the CDR3, the DNA is TGCGCCAGCAGCTTGGGGGCAGCGATAACCGGGGAGCTGTTTTTT. Encoded protein: CASSLGAAITGELFF. The variable domain in full, completed from reference TRBV5-1 and TRBJ2-2, reads KAGVTQTPRYLIKTRGQQVTLSCSPISGHRSVSWYQQTPGQGLQFLFEYFSETQRNKGNFPGRFSGRQFSNSRSEMNVSTLELGDSALYLCASSLGAAITGELFFGEGSRLTVL.

This chain connects TRBV11-2 to TRBJ1-5; no clear D gene. The V and J ends lost 1 base and 0 bases respectively, with 7 bases between them. Looked up from germline, CDR1 is SGHAT and CDR2 is FQNNGV. The CDR3 runs 15 residues. This CDR3 reads CASSLGLASNQPQHF. CDR3 DNA sequence: TGTGCCAGCAGCTTAGGTCTGGCTAGCAATCAGCCCCAGCATTTT.

The chain recombines TRBV6-2 or TRBV6-3 with TRBJ2-7, with 8 bases aligning to TRBD2. V dropped 5 bases and J dropped 6; count of bases not matched to a gene: 6. Germline CDR1 is MNHEY and CDR2 is SVGEGT. The CDR3 is 13 residues long. This chain's CDR3 is CASSQRGHGEQYF. In DNA form, the CDR3 reads TGTGCCAGCAGTCAGCGGGGGCACGGCGAGCAGTACTTC.

The V gene is TRBV3-1 (or the pseudogene TRBV3-2), the J gene TRBJ2-1, with D perhaps matching TRBD1 (6 bases). Deletions cut 4 bases from V and 6 bases from J, with 16 bases between. This CDR3 contains 15 residues. The germline V gene encodes CDR1 LGHDT and CDR2 YNNKEL (reference sequence). CDR3 DNA: TGTGCCAGCAGCCCCGGACAGTCGGCGAGCAATGAGCAGTTCTTC. It translates to CASSPGQSASNEQFF.

The gene calls are TRBV9 and TRBJ2-7; 12 bases align to TRBD2. The V gene's germline CDR1 is SGDLS and CDR2 YYNGEE. The CDR3 consists of 14 residues. After removal of 3 bases from V and 7 bases from J, the junction contained 5 bases not matched to a gene. CDR3 residues: CASSATSGGGEQYF. The CDR3 coding sequence is TGTGCCAGCAGCGCGACTAGCGGGGGTGGGGAGCAGTACTTC. Looking up the rest from reference TRBV9 and TRBJ2-7 gives the full variable domain: DSGVTQTPKHLITATGQRVTLRCSPRSGDLSVYWYQQSLDQGLQFLIQYYNGEERAKGNILERFSAQQFPDLHSELNLSSLELGDSALYFCASSATSGGGEQYFGPGTRLTVT.

This chain joins TRBV27 and TRBJ2-1; the D gene is possibly TRBD1 (5 bases). Germline values: CDR1 MNHEY, CDR2 SMNVEV (reference sequence). V lost 1 base and J 0 bases, leaving 13 bases between the germline ends. This CDR3 comprises 17 residues. DNA for the CDR3: TGTGCCAGCAGTTTATTATCCTTGGGGCCCTCCTACAATGAGCAGTTCTTC. The encoded protein is CASSLLSLGPSYNEQFF.

The V call is TRBV11-1, the J call TRBJ1-2; D not resolved. Germline V gives CDR1 SGHAT, CDR2 FQDESV (reference sequence). The CDR3 is 12 amino acids. V gave up 1 base and J gave up 8 bases, with 8 bases separating them. The CDR3 loop is CASSLDDMGYTF. Written as DNA, the CDR3 is TGTGCCAGCAGCTTAGATGATATGGGCTACACCTTC.

V usage is TRBV28 and J usage is TRBJ1-2; no reliable D call. The CDR3 covers 12 residues. From germline, CDR1 is MDHEN and CDR2 SYDVKM. V lost 2 bases and J 7 bases, leaving 8 bases between the germline ends. CDR3 in amino acids: CASSLAGFGYTF. In DNA form, the CDR3 reads TGTGCCAGCAGTTTAGCCGGGTTTGGCTACACCTTC.

The chain employs TRBV9 and TRBJ2-7; 7 bases match TRBD2. This CDR3 has 14 residues. The germline V gene has CDR1 SGDLS and CDR2 YYNGEE. V lost 0 bases and J lost 3; bases outside the gene matches: 3. The CDR3 protein is CASSVVAGDYEQYF. CDR3 nucleotide sequence: TGTGCCAGCAGCGTAGTGGCGGGGGACTACGAGCAGTACTTC.

V gene TRBV7-9 combines with J gene TRBJ2-7; the D is unclear. CDR1 and CDR2 from the germline V gene are SEHNR and FQNEAQ (reference sequence). This CDR3 region has 14 residues. V shed 3 bases and J shed 6 bases, with 15 bases lying between them. CDR3 coding DNA: TGTGCCAGCAGCTTCTCGGGCCCTCCCGGCGAGCAGTACTTC. Translated, it gives CASSFSGPPGEQYF.

This chain joins TRBV7-3 and TRBJ2-1; no definite D call. Germline V gene data show CDR1 as SGHTA and CDR2 as FQGTGA. V was trimmed by 2 bases and J by 8 bases, leaving 19 bases between them. This CDR3 has 16 residues. DNA of the CDR3: TGTGCCAGCAGCTTAGCCCCACCCCCGCCCCCCCATGAGCAGTTCTTC. This sequence encodes CASSLAPPPPPHEQFF.

The chain carries TRBV7-6 and TRBJ2-3; 16 bases fit TRBD2. CDR1 and CDR2 from the germline V gene are SGHVS and FNYEAQ. The V and J ends lost 5 bases and 6 bases, in that order; junction bases with no gene match: 8. There are 17 residues in the CDR3. The CDR3 DNA sequence: TGTGCCAGCAGCAAGGGACTAGCGGGGGGGCTTTCCGATACGCAGTATTTT. This translates into CASSKGLAGGLSDTQYF.

The rearrangement joins TRBV5-1 to TRBJ2-7; TRBD1 agrees at 9 bases. Germline V gives CDR1 SGHRS, CDR2 YFSETQ. The CDR3 runs 14 residues. J lost 4 bases, V lost 3 bases, and 5 bases had no gene match. Here the CDR3 reads CASSSGTGLYEQYF. The CDR3 nucleotides are TGCGCCAGCAGCTCCGGGACAGGGCTGTACGAGCAGTACTTC.

This clone was seen just once. The same CDR3 arises from other DNA sequences in this sample as well. CDR3 sequence: CASSLTGGTDTQYF. CDR3 sequence (DNA): TGTGCCAGCAGCTTAACAGGGGGGACAGATACGCAGTATTTT. The V and J genes are TRBV7-3 and TRBJ2-3, with D tentatively TRBD1 or TRBD2 (6 bases each). CDR3 length: 14 residues. V was shortened by 0 bases and J by 3 bases, with 7 bases between the two germline ends. Germline V lookup: CDR1 SGHTA, CDR2 FQGTGA. The whole variable domain, filled in from reference TRBV7-3 and TRBJ2-3, reads GAGVSQTPSNKVTEKGKYVELRCDPISGHTALYWYRQSLGQGPEFLIYFQGTGAADDSGLPNDRFFAVRPEGSVSTLKIQRTERGDSAVYLCASSLTGGTDTQYFGPGTRLTVL.

The chain couples TRBV6-5 to TRBJ1-5; D is perhaps TRBD1 (6 bases). Germline CDR1 MNHEY, CDR2 SVGAGI. Trimming pared 7 bases from V and 3 bases from J, leaving 16 bases between. This CDR3 region has 15 residues. The CDR3 is CASKGGPPYNQPQHF. The DNA for the CDR3 is TGTGCCAGCAAGGGGGGTCCCCCTTACAATCAGCCCCAGCATTTT.

The rearrangement links TRBV7-3 to TRBJ1-4; TRBD1 agrees at 9 bases. Germline trimming cut 6 bases from V and 5 bases from J; bases unmatched to any gene: 13. The CDR3 length is 17 residues. Germline-derived CDR1 and CDR2 are SGHTA and FQGTGA. The CDR3 bases are TGTGCCAGCAGATCCCCTACTTTGGGACAGGGCAATGAAAAACTGTTTTTT. It specifies CASRSPTLGQGNEKLFF.

The chain is built from TRBV7-9 and TRBJ1-1; 7 bases match TRBD1. The CDR3 is made up of 12 amino acids. Germline V CDR1 and CDR2: SEHNR, FQNEAQ (reference sequence). V dropped 4 bases and J dropped 6; count of bases not matched to a gene: 2. CDR3 in DNA: TGTGCCAGCAGCTCGGGGACAGCTGAAGCTTTCTTT. Amino acid sequence: CASSSGTAEAFF.

This clone was seen once. V and J are TRBV5-4 and TRBJ1-3; 8 bases map to TRBD1. Trimming at V came to 3 bases and at J to 0 bases, leaving 5 bases not matched to a gene. CDR1 is SGHNT and CDR2 is YYREEE in the germline V gene (reference sequence). This CDR3 region has 16 residues. Here the CDR3 reads CASSSYTGGSGNTIYF. CDR3 nucleotide sequence: TGTGCCAGCAGCTCGTACACAGGGGGCTCTGGAAACACCATATATTTT.